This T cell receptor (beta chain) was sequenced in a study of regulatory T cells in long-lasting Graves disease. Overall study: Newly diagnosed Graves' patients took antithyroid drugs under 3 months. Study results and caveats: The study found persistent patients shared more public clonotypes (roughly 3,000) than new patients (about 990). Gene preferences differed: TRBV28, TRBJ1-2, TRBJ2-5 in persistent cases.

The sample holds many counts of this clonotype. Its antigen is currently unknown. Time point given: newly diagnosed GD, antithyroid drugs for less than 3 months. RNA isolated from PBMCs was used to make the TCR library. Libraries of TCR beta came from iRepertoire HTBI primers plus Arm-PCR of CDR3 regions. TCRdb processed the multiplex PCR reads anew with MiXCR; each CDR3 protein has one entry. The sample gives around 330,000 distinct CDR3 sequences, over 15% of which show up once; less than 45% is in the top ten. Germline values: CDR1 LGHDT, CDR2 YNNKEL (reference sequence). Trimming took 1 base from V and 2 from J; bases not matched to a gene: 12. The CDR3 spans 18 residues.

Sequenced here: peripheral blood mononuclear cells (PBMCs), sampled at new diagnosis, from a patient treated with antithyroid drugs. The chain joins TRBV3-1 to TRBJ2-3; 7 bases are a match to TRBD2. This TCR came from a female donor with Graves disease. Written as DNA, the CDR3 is TGTGCCAGCAGCCAAGGGGCGGGCGGGAGCTACGACACAGATACGCAGTATTTT. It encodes CASSQGAGGSYDTDTQYF.